What follows are 28 T cell receptor beta chains derived from one specimen sequenced in a study of T cell responses to AZD1222 COVID-19 vaccine. Method: immunoSEQ multiplex PCR; TCRdb's copy keeps in-frame clones and lacks some. The sample includes about 110,000 clones, about 90% of them seen just once. The input for sequencing was peripheral blood, taken on day 0 of AZD1222 vaccination. The receptors originated from an adult in good health.

The chain employs TRBV11-2 and TRBJ1-2; D is possibly TRBD1 (6 bases). Trimming pared 6 bases from V and 2 bases from J, leaving 13 bases between. CDR3 length: 14 amino acids. Germline V gives CDR1 SGHAT, CDR2 FQNNGV. CDR3 in DNA: TGTGCCAGCAGGCTCGGGACACCCAACTATGGCTACACCTTC. Protein product: CASRLGTPNYGYTF.

This chain uses TRBV5-4 with TRBJ2-3, with 7 bases identical to TRBD2. Germline trimming cut 4 bases from V and 0 bases from J; bases unmatched to any gene: 8. Per germline, CDR1 SGHNT and CDR2 YYREEE (reference sequence). The CDR3 has 16 amino acids. Here the CDR3 reads CASSAPGTISTDTQYF. The CDR3 nucleotides are TGTGCCAGCAGCGCGCCCGGGACTATTAGCACAGATACGCAGTATTTT.

The sample holds a few counts of this clone. The CDR3 region has the DNA TGTGCCAGCAGTCCGACTACTCGGGAGACCCAGTACTTC. As protein: CASSPTTRETQYF. The V and J genes are TRBV28 and TRBJ2-5; D might be TRBD2 (5 bases). V lost 5 bases and J lost 5, with 12 bases in between. Germline V gene data show CDR1 as MDHEN and CDR2 as SYDVKM. The CDR3 consists of 13 residues.

The V call is TRBV11-3, the J call TRBJ2-3; D is ambiguous. This CDR3 has 15 residues. Trimming pared 0 bases from V and 2 bases from J, leaving 9 bases between. Germline V lookup: CDR1 SGHNT, CDR2 YENEEA. DNA for the CDR3: TGTGCCAGCAGCTTAGATCCAACTTCCACAGATACGCAGTATTTT. This translates into CASSLDPTSTDTQYF.

A single count supports this clone. The chain employs TRBV28 and TRBJ1-5; D unclear. The CDR3 has 12 amino acids. Germline CDR1 reads MDHEN; CDR2 reads SYDVKM. V was cut by 8 bases and J by 1 base, with 6 bases left in between. The CDR3 is CASSESNQPQHF. In DNA, the CDR3 is TGTGCCAGCTCGGAGAGCAATCAGCCCCAGCATTTT.

This chain uses TRBV28 with TRBJ1-2; D is perhaps TRBD1 (6 bases). Trimming took 2 bases from V and 4 from J, leaving 17 bases between them. The germline V gene encodes CDR1 MDHEN and CDR2 SYDVKM. The CDR3 spans 16 residues. The CDR3 DNA reads as TGTGCCAGCAGTTTAAGGGGGACCTCTGTCCTCTATGGCTACACCTTC. Translation: CASSLRGTSVLYGYTF.

V is TRBV19 and J is TRBJ1-3, with D unclear. Per germline, CDR1 LNHDA and CDR2 SQIVND (reference sequence). V was shortened by 5 bases and J by 5 bases, with 13 bases between the two germline ends. CDR3 size: 14 residues. CDR3 nucleotide sequence: TGTGCCAGTAGTCACAAGGGCTCCCGAAACACCATATATTTT. This gives the protein CASSHKGSRNTIYF.

The chain recombines TRBV7-9 with TRBJ2-1; D remains unclear. V was trimmed by 1 base and J by 4 bases, leaving 2 bases between them. The CDR3 has 12 amino acids. The germline V gene has CDR1 SEHNR and CDR2 FQNEAQ (reference sequence). The CDR3 here is CASSLGYNEQFF. As DNA, the CDR3 is TGTGCCAGCAGCTTAGGGTACAATGAGCAGTTCTTC.

The chain employs TRBV7-8 and TRBJ2-1; 15 nucleotides match TRBD2. Trimming took 8 bases from V and 2 from J; bases not matched to a gene: 4. The CDR3 is 16 amino acids. Germline V gene data show CDR1 as SGHVS and CDR2 as FQNEAQ. This chain's CDR3 is CASGRTSGGAYNEQFF. CDR3 sequence (DNA): TGTGCCAGCGGGAGGACTAGCGGGGGGGCCTACAATGAGCAGTTCTTC. The variable domain in full, with the rest retrieved from reference TRBV7-8 and TRBJ2-1, is GAGVSQSPRYKVAKRGQDVALRCDPISGHVSLFWYQQALGQGPEFLTYFQNEAQLDKSGLPSDRFFAERPEGSVSTLKIQRTQQEDSAVYLCASGRTSGGAYNEQFFGPGTRLTVL.

This rearrangement joins TRBV5-1 to TRBJ1-5; 8 bases map to TRBD1. Germline lookup yields CDR1 SGHRS and CDR2 YFSETQ. After removal of 3 bases from V and 11 bases from J, the junction contained 25 bases not matched to a gene. The length of the CDR3 is 19 residues. CDR3 sequence (DNA): TGCGCCAGCAGCTGCCAGGGGGCGTATAGGGCTGCCCGGATTTCAGCCCAGCATTTT. Protein product: CASSCQGAYRAARISAQHF.

This clone has just one count. This chain connects TRBV7-3 to TRBJ1-3; no clear D gene. The V and J ends lost 1 base and 4 bases respectively, with 14 bases between them. Germline V gene lookup returns CDR1 SGHTA and CDR2 FQGTGA. This CDR3 is built from 16 residues. The CDR3 DNA follows: TGTGCCAGCAGCTTAAGGACTCCCGGCTCCGGAAACACCATATATTTT. Translating it yields CASSLRTPGSGNTIYF. Based on the CDR3 plus reference TRBV7-3 and TRBJ1-3, the full variable domain is GAGVSQTPSNKVTEKGKYVELRCDPISGHTALYWYRQSLGQGPEFLIYFQGTGAADDSGLPNDRFFAVRPEGSVSTLKIQRTERGDSAVYLCASSLRTPGSGNTIYFGEGSWLTVV.

This clone showed up just once. The genes are TRBV27 and TRBJ1-4; a possible D gene is TRBD1 (5 bases). Germline loops: CDR1 MNHEY, CDR2 SMNVEV (reference sequence). Between the trimmed V and J ends, which lost 5 bases and 8 bases, there was a span of 15 bases. CDR3 size: 14 residues. The CDR3 DNA reads TGTGCCAGCAGTCCCATCGACGGGGCGGAAAAACTGTTTTTT. Amino acids: CASSPIDGAEKLFF.

The chain employs TRBV12-5 and TRBJ1-5; D gene uncertain. Trimming stripped 7 bases from V and 0 bases from J, with 4 bases between. Germline V gene data show CDR1 as LGHNT and CDR2 as FRNRAP. CDR3 length: 12 amino acids. CDR3 sequence (DNA): TGTGCTAGTGCCTATAGCAATCAGCCCCAGCATTTT. Translated: CASAYSNQPQHF.

The gene calls are TRBV25-1 and TRBJ2-3; TRBD1 or TRBD2 may be the D gene (6 bases each). From germline, CDR1 is MGHDK and CDR2 SYGVNS. V dropped 2 bases and J dropped 6 bases, with 9 bases sitting between them. This CDR3 region has 13 residues. This CDR3 is CASSEPGADTQYF. The CDR3 DNA is TGTGCCAGCAGTGAACCGGGGGCGGATACGCAGTATTTT.

The genes are TRBV11-2 and TRBJ2-2, with 8 bases that match TRBD1. After removal of 7 bases from V and 2 bases from J, the junction contained 6 bases not matched to a gene. The germline gives CDR1 SGHAT, CDR2 FQNNGV. This CDR3 has 15 residues. The CDR3 protein is CASTKGQANTGELFF. The CDR3, as DNA: TGTGCCAGCACCAAGGGACAGGCCAACACCGGGGAGCTGTTTTTT.

The rearrangement uses TRBV2 and TRBJ2-1; 7 positions match TRBD2. Germline V lookup: CDR1 SNHLY, CDR2 FYNNEI. V lost 5 bases, J lost 0 bases, and 4 bases stayed unmatched. This CDR3 is built from 15 residues. The CDR3 bases are TGTGCCAGCAGTCAGGGAGGGGACTCCTACAATGAGCAGTTCTTC. This sequence encodes CASSQGGDSYNEQFF. The variable domain in full, with the rest retrieved from reference TRBV2 and TRBJ2-1, is EPEVTQTPSHQVTQMGQEVILRCVPISNHLYFYWYRQILGQKVEFLVSFYNNEISEKSEIFDDQFSVERPDGSNFTLKIRSTKLEDSAMYFCASSQGGDSYNEQFFGPGTRLTVL.

V usage is TRBV12-3 or TRBV12-4 and J usage is TRBJ1-2; D is unresolved. V dropped 1 base and J dropped 10 bases, with 7 bases sitting between them. The CDR3 length is 11 residues. The CDR3 loop is CASSLGQYYTF. CDR3 DNA sequence: TGTGCCAGCAGTTTAGGGCAGTACTACACCTTC.

This clone came up once. J is TRBJ2-1 and V is TRBV19, with D perhaps given as TRBD1 or TRBD2 (5 bases each). Germline CDR1 is LNHDA and CDR2 is SQIVND (reference sequence). Trimming removed 6 bases at V and 7 bases at J, with 19 bases between. This CDR3 contains 15 residues. In nucleotides, the CDR3 is TGTGCCAGTAGAGCCGGGACCACCACTTGGAATGAGCAGTTCTTC. Residues: CASRAGTTTWNEQFF.

This clone was seen just once. The chain links TRBV6-5 to TRBJ1-6; no firm D call. V lost 5 bases and J 0 bases, leaving 5 bases between the germline ends. The CDR3 has 14 amino acids. Germline CDR1 and CDR2: MNHEY and SVGAGI. Here the CDR3 reads CASSPSSYNSPLHF. Here the CDR3 DNA reads TGTGCCAGCAGTCCGAGCTCCTATAATTCACCCCTCCACTTT.

The genes are TRBV5-1 and TRBJ1-5; D unclear. The ends were cut back, 0 bases at V and 1 base at J, with 5 bases in the middle. Germline-derived CDR1 and CDR2 are SGHRS and YFSETQ. This CDR3 has 14 amino acids. CDR3: CASSLEASNQPQHF. The CDR3 nucleotides read TGCGCCAGCAGCTTGGAAGCGAGCAATCAGCCCCAGCATTTT.

The chain employs TRBV12-3 or TRBV12-4 and TRBJ1-1, with unresolved D. The V gene lost 2 bases and the J gene lost 6 bases, with 10 bases spanning the gap. CDR3 length: 13 amino acids. The CDR3: CASSLRSGAEAFF. DNA for the CDR3: TGTGCCAGCAGTTTACGGTCCGGCGCTGAAGCTTTCTTT.

The genes are TRBV12-3 or TRBV12-4 and TRBJ1-2, with 8 bases identical to TRBD1. Trimming took 8 bases from V and 8 from J; bases not matched to a gene: 10. This CDR3 has 13 residues. The CDR3 region is CASATGGELGYTF. The CDR3 nucleotides read TGTGCCAGCGCAACAGGGGGAGAACTCGGCTACACCTTC.

This clone was seen a few times. The chain employs TRBV7-2 and TRBJ2-7, with TRBD2 matching 7 bases. Trimming removed 3 bases from V and 3 bases from J; junction bases left unmatched: 5. Germline CDR1 SGHTA, CDR2 FQGNSA. The CDR3 covers 14 residues. The CDR3 is CASSFRRESYEQYF. The DNA for the CDR3 is TGTGCCAGCAGCTTTCGGCGGGAGAGCTACGAGCAGTACTTC.

This clone was detected only once. The V call is TRBV30, the J call TRBJ1-6; the D is unclear. Germline loops: CDR1 GTSNPN, CDR2 SVGIG (reference sequence). Between the trimmed V and J ends, which lost 2 bases and 9 bases, there was a span of 14 bases. The CDR3 has 14 amino acids. The CDR3 DNA sequence: TGTGCCTGGAGTTCCATCCATCGGGGTTCACCCCTCCACTTT. It translates to CAWSSIHRGSPLHF.

V is TRBV3-1 (or the pseudogene TRBV3-2) and J is TRBJ2-7, with D perhaps matching TRBD1 (6 bases). V was clipped by 1 base and J by 0 bases, with 13 bases between them. The CDR3 covers 16 residues. Per the germline V gene, CDR1 is LGHDT and CDR2 is YNNKEL (reference sequence). CDR3 DNA sequence: TGTGCCAGCAGCCAAGGTGGGGGCAGGATCTCCTACGAGCAGTACTTC. This gives the protein CASSQGGGRISYEQYF.

The V gene is TRBV19, the J gene TRBJ1-2; TRBD1 might be the D (5 bases). Trimming stripped 7 bases from V and 3 bases from J, with 9 bases between. Germline V CDR1 and CDR2: LNHDA, SQIVND (reference sequence). The CDR3 runs 12 residues. The CDR3 spells CASTEGYYGYTF. CDR3 nucleotide sequence: TGTGCCAGTACCGAGGGGTACTATGGCTACACCTTC.

J is TRBJ1-1 and V is TRBV7-2, with 8 bases aligning to TRBD1. V was pared by 5 bases and J by 3 bases, with 2 bases of the junction left unmatched. The germline CDR1 and CDR2 sequences are SGHTA and FQGNSA. This CDR3 is built from 13 residues. In DNA form, the CDR3 reads TGTGCCAGCAGCGCACAGGGGGACACTGAAGCTTTCTTT. Translated: CASSAQGDTEAFF.

The V gene is TRBV24-1, the J gene TRBJ1-2; 8 bases line up with TRBD1. Germline V gives CDR1 KGHDR, CDR2 SFDVKD. V dropped 3 bases and J dropped 7; count of bases not matched to a gene: 9. The CDR3 consists of 15 residues. The CDR3 nucleotides read TGTGCCACCAGTGATACCCGGACAGGGCCTTCTGGCTACACCTTC. Amino acids: CATSDTRTGPSGYTF.